Listed here are 29 T cell receptor beta chains from one sample, sequenced in a study of T cell responses to AZD1222 COVID-19 vaccine. Profiling relied on immunoSEQ multiplex PCR, and the TCRdb table lists in-frame clones only, not all of them. The sample has fewer than 300,000 clones, roughly 93% seen once; the top ten hold less than 0.6%. Sample: peripheral blood, taken on day 0 of AZD1222 vaccination. All receptors derive from an adult in good health.

The chain recombines TRBV11-2 with TRBJ2-2; D is ambiguous. Trimming stripped 5 bases from V and 5 bases from J, with 9 bases between. This CDR3 spans 13 amino acids. From germline, CDR1 is SGHAT and CDR2 FQNNGV. The DNA for the CDR3 is TGTGCCAGCAGCGAACAGTCGACCGGGGAGCTGTTTTTT. The encoded protein is CASSEQSTGELFF.

The V gene is TRBV6-5, the J gene TRBJ1-2, with 10 bases identical to TRBD1. The V gene's germline CDR1 is MNHEY and CDR2 SVGAGI. This CDR3 has 14 amino acids. The trim removed 2 bases at V and 8 bases at J, leaving 5 bases unmatched. The CDR3 protein is CASSYHGTGEGYTF. The CDR3 DNA sequence: TGTGCCAGCAGTTACCACGGGACAGGGGAGGGCTACACCTTC.

This chain links TRBV4-2 with TRBJ1-1; D unclear. CDR3 length: 15 residues. V dropped 0 bases and J dropped 5 bases, with 13 bases sitting between them. Germline V gene lookup returns CDR1 LGHNA and CDR2 YNFKEQ. In DNA form, the CDR3 reads TGTGCCAGCAGCCAAGAATGGTATTCGGGGACTGAAGCTTTCTTT. The encoded protein is CASSQEWYSGTEAFF.

Only one count was recorded for this clone. This chain connects TRBV25-1 to TRBJ2-3, with 13 bases fitting TRBD2. Germline V gives CDR1 MGHDK, CDR2 SYGVNS. V lost 1 base to trimming and J lost 11 bases; unmatched junction nucleotides: 9. The CDR3 sequence is 16 residues long. The CDR3 nucleotides read TGTGCCAGCAGTGAATCCTCCACTAGCGGGAGGGTAAAGCAGTATTTT. Translating gives CASSESSTSGRVKQYF.

V is TRBV4-3 and J is TRBJ1-4; D uncertain. The V end lost 1 base, the J end lost 3 bases, and 9 bases lay between the germline ends. The germline gives CDR1 LGHNA, CDR2 YSLEER. The CDR3 runs 15 residues. This chain's CDR3 is CASSQGIGPNEKLFF. DNA for the CDR3: TGCGCCAGCAGCCAAGGAATAGGGCCTAATGAAAAACTGTTTTTT.

This chain uses TRBV6-2 or TRBV6-3 with TRBJ1-1, with TRBD1 matching over 9 bases. From germline, CDR1 is MNHEY and CDR2 SVGEGT. The trim removed 0 bases at V and 7 bases at J, leaving 15 bases unmatched. CDR3 size: 18 residues. The CDR3 coding sequence is TGTGCCAGCAGTTACTCTAGGGCGACCGGGACAGGGTACGGTGAAGCTTTCTTT. This encodes CASSYSRATGTGYGEAFF.

The chain recombines TRBV18 with TRBJ2-7, with a possible D match to TRBD1 (5 bases). V gave up 4 bases and J gave up 3 bases, with 10 bases separating them. The germline V gene encodes CDR1 KGHSH and CDR2 LQKENI. CDR3 length equals 13 residues. CDR3 nucleotide sequence: TGTGCCAGCTCACGACAGAGCTTCTACGAGCAGTACTTC. Amino acids: CASSRQSFYEQYF.

This clone has a single count. The chain uses TRBV19 and TRBJ2-1; 8 nucleotides agree with TRBD1. J gave up 9 bases and V 2 bases, and 3 bases lay outside the gene matches. CDR3 length: 13 amino acids. CDR1 and CDR2 (germline): LNHDA, SQIVND (reference sequence). The DNA for the CDR3 is TGTGCCAGTAGTATAACAGGGGGAGGTGAGCAGTTCTTC. This encodes CASSITGGGEQFF.

This clone was seen a few times. The chain combines TRBV6-5 with TRBJ2-2; 11 bases align to TRBD1. Per germline, CDR1 MNHEY and CDR2 SVGAGI. The CDR3 runs 14 residues. V gave up 7 bases and J gave up 3 bases; unmatched junction bases: 1. The CDR3 sequence: CASKGQGDTGELFF. The CDR3, as DNA: TGTGCCAGCAAGGGACAGGGGGACACCGGGGAGCTGTTTTTT.

The CDR3 nucleotides read TGCGCCAGCAGCCCCCTATCGAGGGCCGATGAGCAGTTCTTC. Translating it yields CASSPLSRADEQFF. The chain employs TRBV10-2 and TRBJ2-1; perhaps TRBD2 as D (5 bases). V lost 6 bases, J lost 8 bases, and 17 bases lay in between. The CDR3 extends over 14 amino acids. CDR1 WSHSY and CDR2 SAAADI come from the germline V gene.

The chain carries TRBV2 and TRBJ1-1; TRBD1 matches 7 bases. V gave up 5 bases and J gave up 1 base; unmatched junction bases: 4. The CDR3 is 14 residues long. Germline V gene data show CDR1 as SNHLY and CDR2 as FYNNEI. CDR3 in DNA: TGTGCCAGCAGTAAGCCAGGGGGGAACACTGAAGCTTTCTTT. Protein product: CASSKPGGNTEAFF.

The CDR3 bases are TGTGCCAGCAGCGTAGGAGGCAGGGGGGGATCCGGGGAGCTGTTTTTT. This translates into CASSVGGRGGSGELFF. V is TRBV9 and J is TRBJ2-2, with D perhaps being TRBD1 or TRBD2 (7 bases each). Trimming shortened V by 0 bases and J by 6 bases, and 15 bases separated the two germline ends. This CDR3 has 16 residues. The V gene's germline CDR1 is SGDLS and CDR2 YYNGEE.

The chain recombines TRBV28 with TRBJ1-2; maybe TRBD1 (5 bases). Germline V gene lookup returns CDR1 MDHEN and CDR2 SYDVKM. Trimming took off 7 bases at V and 8 bases at J, with 14 bases between the two ends. CDR3 size: 12 residues. DNA for the CDR3: TGTGCCAGCACACAGGACTTAGGGGGCTACACCTTC. Translation: CASTQDLGGYTF.

The rearrangement links TRBV27 to TRBJ1-6, with a tentative D call TRBD1 (6 bases). V was shortened by 9 bases and J by 0 bases, with 12 bases between the two germline ends. Looked up from germline, CDR1 is MNHEY and CDR2 is SMNVEV (reference sequence). There are 15 residues in the CDR3. The CDR3 loop reads CASRGTTSYNSPLHF. CDR3 coding DNA: TGTGCCAGTAGAGGGACAACCTCCTATAATTCACCCCTCCACTTT.

Note on this clone: This sample also contains other DNA sequences that code for the same CDR3. The chain couples TRBV7-9 to TRBJ2-5; D possibly uses TRBD1 or TRBD2 (6 bases each). Germline V gene data show CDR1 as SEHNR and CDR2 as FQNEAQ (reference sequence). CDR3 length: 14 amino acids. V lost 3 bases to trimming and J lost 4 bases, with 12 bases between them. CDR3 region: CASSFGGRGETQYF. The CDR3 nucleotides read TGTGCCAGCAGCTTCGGGGGCCGGGGAGAGACCCAGTACTTC.

Points on this clone: The sample contains more than one DNA sequence encoding this CDR3. This chain joins TRBV5-1 and TRBJ2-7, with 12 positions matching TRBD1. Trimming cost V 4 bases and J 5 bases; bases outside gene matches: 7. Per germline, CDR1 SGHRS and CDR2 YFSETQ. This CDR3 has 15 residues. CDR3 nucleotides: TGCGCCAGCAGCCTAGGGACAGGGGGCATCGACGAGCAGTACTTC. This sequence encodes CASSLGTGGIDEQYF.

This chain connects TRBV7-9 to TRBJ2-1; 12 bases are a match to TRBD1. The trim removed 5 bases at V and 7 bases at J, leaving 6 bases unmatched. Germline CDR1 SEHNR, CDR2 FQNEAQ (reference sequence). The CDR3 has 15 amino acids. CDR3 protein: CASSPGTGGLNEQFF. The CDR3 coding sequence is TGTGCCAGCAGCCCCGGGACAGGGGGCTTAAATGAGCAGTTCTTC.

The chain links TRBV23-1 to TRBJ2-3; either TRBD1 or TRBD2 may supply D (5 bases each). TRBV23-1 is classed as an ORF, of uncertain function. CDR3 size: 17 residues. V dropped 3 bases and J dropped 4 bases, with 20 bases sitting between them. The CDR3 coding sequence is TGCGCCAGCAGTCACTACGGGGCGTTCCGGGCAGCAGATACGCAGTATTTT. Its translation is CASSHYGAFRAADTQYF.

CDR3 in DNA: TGTGCCAGCAGCACTACAGGGGCCCTCTATGGCTACACCTTC. This sequence encodes CASSTTGALYGYTF. J is TRBJ1-2 and V is TRBV28; TRBD1 aligns across 7 bases. The CDR3 contains 14 residues. Germline CDR1 MDHEN, CDR2 SYDVKM. J was trimmed by 4 bases and V by 6 bases; bases with no gene match: 8.

The V and J genes are TRBV6-5 and TRBJ1-2, with no clear D. The CDR3 has 15 residues. Germline V gives CDR1 MNHEY, CDR2 SVGAGI. The ends were cut back, 2 bases at V and 8 bases at J, with 18 bases in the middle. CDR3 nucleotide sequence: TGTGCCAGCAGTTACCAGACAAGTCTGAGTGGGGGCTACACCTTC. This translates into CASSYQTSLSGGYTF.

V and J are TRBV3-1 (or the pseudogene TRBV3-2) and TRBJ1-1; D might be TRBD1 (6 bases). Germline CDR1 reads LGHDT; CDR2 reads YNNKEL (reference sequence). Trimming shortened V by 4 bases and J by 3 bases, and 15 bases separated the two germline ends. This CDR3 spans 15 amino acids. This CDR3 reads CASSPGTRMYTEAFF. The CDR3 DNA reads TGTGCCAGCAGCCCGGGGACACGTATGTACACTGAAGCTTTCTTT.

The V gene is TRBV28, the J gene TRBJ1-3; D is uncertain. This CDR3 has 16 amino acids. Trimming removed 7 bases from V and 1 base from J, with 17 bases in between. Germline loops: CDR1 MDHEN, CDR2 SYDVKM. The CDR3 region is CASTNPLLGSGNTIYF. The CDR3 coding sequence is TGTGCCAGCACTAACCCTTTGTTGGGTTCTGGAAACACCATATATTTT.

The V and J genes are TRBV18 and TRBJ1-1; D call uncertain. Germline V gene sequence: CDR1 KGHSH, CDR2 LQKENI. Trimming removed 0 bases from V and 11 bases from J, with 10 bases in between. The CDR3 is 12 amino acids. CDR3 coding DNA: TGTGCCAGCTCACCACCGACCCCATCCGCTTTCTTT. Translating it yields CASSPPTPSAFF.

The CDR3 here is CASTPRGQPQHF. The DNA for the CDR3 is TGTGCCAGTACCCCCCGGGGGCAGCCCCAGCATTTT. The chain is built from TRBV19 and TRBJ1-5; TRBD1 is a possible D gene (5 bases). Germline V CDR1 and CDR2: LNHDA, SQIVND (reference sequence). This CDR3 has 12 residues. With 7 bases removed from V and 7 bases from J, the gap between germline ends came to 11 bases.

The chain uses TRBV5-4 and TRBJ2-5; D gene ambiguous. Germline assignment: CDR1 SGHNT and CDR2 YYREEE (reference sequence). The CDR3 consists of 13 residues. V lost 0 bases and J lost 5, with 8 bases in between. The CDR3 reads CASSLALRETQYF. CDR3 nucleotide sequence: TGTGCCAGCAGCTTGGCCCTCAGGGAGACCCAGTACTTC.

The chain employs TRBV2 and TRBJ1-3; D gene unclear. The CDR3 has 14 amino acids. From germline, CDR1 is SNHLY and CDR2 FYNNEI. V was clipped by 6 bases and J by 4 bases, with 13 bases between them. The DNA of the CDR3 is TGTGCCAGCAGCGCCGGGATCACCGGAAACACCATATATTTT. The encoded protein is CASSAGITGNTIYF.

This clone was picked up one time. The chain has TRBV9 and TRBJ2-7, with no clear D. CDR1 SGDLS and CDR2 YYNGEE come from the germline V gene. The CDR3 has 13 residues. V was pared by 5 bases and J by 7 bases, with 16 bases between. CDR3 sequence (DNA): TGTGCCAGCAGTAAGAGGACCCACGGGGAGCAGTACTTC. Encoded protein: CASSKRTHGEQYF.

V is TRBV6-1 and J is TRBJ1-6; 9 bases are a match to TRBD1. Germline values: CDR1 MNHNS, CDR2 SASEGT. Trimming at V came to 3 bases and at J to 10 bases, leaving 10 bases not matched to a gene. The CDR3 spans 16 residues. The CDR3 reads CASSDWGTGSNSPLHF. The CDR3 DNA reads TGTGCCAGCAGTGACTGGGGGACAGGGTCGAACTCACCCCTCCACTTT.

The chain combines TRBV5-1 with TRBJ2-3; 7 bases map to TRBD1. V lost 0 bases and J lost 6; bases outside the gene matches: 4. Looked up from germline, CDR1 is SGHRS and CDR2 is YFSETQ. CDR3 size: 14 residues. The CDR3 protein is CASSLGGTVDTQYF. The CDR3 DNA sequence: TGCGCCAGCAGCTTGGGGGGGACAGTTGATACGCAGTATTTT.